This T cell receptor beta chain was recorded in a study of cytomegalovirus exposure and HLA in healthy donors. In germline, CDR1 is MGHRA, CDR2 YSYEKL. The V gene lost 0 bases and the J gene lost 2 bases, with 8 bases spanning the gap. This CDR3 region has 15 residues. Vbeta (60) and Jbeta (13) primers were used in the PCR. Profiled with immunoSEQ multiplex PCR; TCRdb holds only in-frame clones, not every one. The profile shows 200,000 to 250,000 clones, over 65% of them singletons. The rearrangement uses TRBV4-1 and TRBJ1-5; TRBD1 might be the D (5 bases). The receptor comes from a man younger than 35 in good health and CMV-seronegative. The sequencing input was PBMCs. CDR3 sequence: CASSQDSRGNQPQHF. In nucleotides, the CDR3 is TGCGCCAGCAGCCAAGATTCCAGGGGCAATCAGCCCCAGCATTTT.